The 5 T cell receptor beta chains listed next were all sequenced from one sample in a study of identical twins. TCRdb redid the calling of the 5' RACE reads with MiXCR, one entry per CDR3 protein. The top ten hold about 0.48% of the sample, which has 500,000 to 550,000 distinct CDR3 sequences, approximately 20% seen once. The same data also went into a second study, on yellow fever vaccine responses in identical twins.

The source material was CD4+ T cells sorted from blood. These receptors were taken from a woman under 30 in good health.

This sequence joins TRBV3-1 and TRBJ2-4; 10 bases map to TRBD1. J was trimmed by 1 base and V by 2 bases; bases with no gene match: 5. This CDR3 comprises 17 residues. CDR1 and CDR2 from the germline V gene are LGHDT and YNNKEL (reference sequence). The DNA for the CDR3 is TGTGCCAGCAGCCAATCCCCGGGACAGGGGGCCAAAAACATTCAGTACTTC. Protein product: CASSQSPGQGAKNIQYF.

The sample holds a few counts of this clonotype. This rearrangement joins TRBV29-1 to TRBJ2-2; the match to TRBD2 covers 10 bases. J lost 4 bases, V lost 7 bases, and 9 bases had no gene match. CDR3 length: 15 amino acids. The germline gives CDR1 SQVTM, CDR2 ANQGSEA. CDR3 loop: CSAQALAGVTGELFF. CDR3 coding DNA: TGCAGCGCCCAAGCGCTAGCGGGGGTCACCGGGGAGCTGTTTTTT.

The CDR3 DNA follows: TGTGCCATCAGGGGAGCCACAGATACGCAGTATTTT. This codes for CAIRGATDTQYF. The chain joins TRBV10-3 to TRBJ2-3, with D tentatively TRBD2 (5 bases). CDR1 is ENHRY, CDR2 SYGVKD, per germline. The CDR3 contains 12 residues. V lost 6 bases and J lost 2, with 6 bases in between.

The sample holds a few counts of this clonotype. This rearrangement joins TRBV11-2 to TRBJ2-1; 14 bases line up with TRBD2. Losses at the gene ends were 1 base for V and 2 bases for J; bases not matched to a gene: 13. Germline CDR1 reads SGHAT; CDR2 reads FQNNGV. The length of the CDR3 is 21 residues. Here the CDR3 DNA reads TGTGCCAGCAGCTTAGGGTCGGGGACTAGCGGGAGAATTAACGCCTACAATGAGCAGTTCTTC. Translating it yields CASSLGSGTSGRINAYNEQFF.

This chain connects TRBV5-1 to TRBJ2-2; D remains unclear. Germline V CDR1 and CDR2: SGHRS, YFSETQ. V dropped 4 bases and J dropped 7 bases, with 8 bases sitting between them. CDR3 length: 12 residues. CDR3 region: CASSGPGGELFF. In DNA, the CDR3 is TGCGCCAGCAGCGGACCCGGCGGGGAGCTGTTTTTT.